One sample yielded the 16 T cell receptor beta chains listed below, sequenced in a study of early T cells in non-severe SARS-CoV-2 infection. TCRdb used MiXCR to reprocess the 5' RACE reads, holding one entry per CDR3 protein. The sample yields 25,000 to 35,000 distinct CDR3 sequences, around 5.7% seen once. The sequencing input was whole blood. These receptor sequences come from an adult who was a healthcare worker with PCR-confirmed SARS-CoV-2 infection or an uninfected control (not recorded which).

In its sample, this clonotype was seen many times. An end of the junction does not agree with germline; a read error may underlie this. The chain carries TRBV19 and TRBJ2-2; D call uncertain. The CDR3 runs to 12 residues. Per germline, CDR1 LNHDA and CDR2 SQIVND (reference sequence). CDR3 nucleotides: TGTGCCAGTAGCATAGTTGGAGGGGAGCTGTTTTTT. It translates to CASSIVGGELFF.

In this sample, this clonotype turned up many times. The chain combines TRBV5-6 with TRBJ2-3; 7 bases agree with TRBD2. This CDR3 is 16 amino acids long. Trimming at V came to 6 bases and at J to 1 base, leaving 11 bases not matched to a gene. Germline-derived CDR1 and CDR2 are SGHDT and YYEEEE. The CDR3 protein is CASTEHSSGRTDTQYF. The CDR3 DNA reads as TGTGCCAGCACCGAACATTCTAGCGGCCGCACAGATACGCAGTATTTT.

This clonotype was found many times. This chain connects TRBV6-2 or TRBV6-3 to TRBJ1-1; 7 nucleotides agree with TRBD1. In germline, CDR1 is MNHEY, CDR2 SVGEGT. There are 14 residues in the CDR3. With V trimmed by 7 bases and J by 12 bases, 17 bases remained unmatched. This chain's CDR3 is CASTLTPTQDRPFF. The DNA for the CDR3 is TGTGCCAGCACCCTCACCCCCACCCAGGACAGGCCTTTCTTT.

This clonotype came up many times. V usage is TRBV20-1 and J usage is TRBJ2-3; D unresolved. Per germline, CDR1 DFQATT and CDR2 SNEGSKA (reference sequence). Trimming shortened V by 5 bases and J by 0 bases, and 18 bases separated the two germline ends. The CDR3 length is 16 residues. The CDR3 is CSAENSGRTSTDTQYF. CDR3 DNA sequence: TGCAGTGCTGAGAACTCCGGCCGCACTAGCACAGATACGCAGTATTTT.

V is TRBV5-4 and J is TRBJ2-3; maybe TRBD2 (6 bases). Trimming took off 4 bases at V and 0 bases at J, with 15 bases between the two ends. This CDR3 region has 16 residues. The germline V gene encodes CDR1 SGHNT and CDR2 YYREEE (reference sequence). For the CDR3, the DNA is TGTGCCAGCAGCCGTCCGGGAGCCCGGAGCACAGATACGCAGTATTTT. This codes for CASSRPGARSTDTQYF.

In this sample, this clonotype turned up many times. The rearrangement links TRBV20-1 to TRBJ2-5; TRBD2 agrees at 8 bases. This CDR3 has 14 residues. Trimming removed 3 bases from V and 2 bases from J; junction bases left unmatched: 5. Germline CDR1 DFQATT, CDR2 SNEGSKA (reference sequence). The CDR3 coding sequence is TGCAGTGCTAGTCTACTAGCGGATCAAGAGACCCAGTACTTC. Translation: CSASLLADQETQYF.

This clonotype was detected many times. The V call is TRBV15, the J call TRBJ2-3; either TRBD1 or TRBD2 may fit D (5 bases each). The V end lost 0 bases, the J end lost 3 bases, and 10 bases lay between the germline ends. CDR3 length: 15 amino acids. Germline V CDR1 and CDR2: LNHNV, YYDKDF (reference sequence). This CDR3 is CATSREGRETDTQYF. The CDR3 bases are TGTGCCACCAGCAGAGAGGGCAGGGAGACAGATACGCAGTATTTT.

By share, this clonotype counts as medium-sized. V and J are TRBV4-1 and TRBJ2-2, with D uncertain. V lost 0 bases to trimming and J lost 3 bases, with 11 bases between them. The CDR3 is 16 amino acids. From germline, CDR1 is MGHRA and CDR2 YSYEKL. CDR3 nucleotides: TGCGCCAGCAGCCAAGATCTGAGTATGTACACCGGGGAGCTGTTTTTT. It specifies CASSQDLSMYTGELFF.

This clonotype occurred many times. The chain combines TRBV12-2 with TRBJ1-2; the table names TRBD1, a call not compared with the DNA. TRBV12-2 corresponds to a pseudogene. The CDR3 extends over 16 amino acids. The CDR3 nucleotides read TGTGCAAGTCGCTTAGAAGTTCACAGGTTTGGCAATGGCTACACCTTC. The encoded protein is CASRLEVHRFGNGYTF.

There are many counts of this clonotype. V and J are TRBV29-1 and TRBJ2-3, with D possibly matching TRBD1 (5 bases). Trimming took 6 bases from V and 0 from J, leaving 13 bases between them. The CDR3 has 14 amino acids. Germline-derived CDR1 and CDR2 are SQVTM and ANQGSEA. CDR3 nucleotides: TGCAGCGTCGCCCCAGGGTTTAGCACAGATACGCAGTATTTT. It codes for CSVAPGFSTDTQYF.

The sample holds many counts of this clonotype. The chain is built from TRBV20-1 and TRBJ2-5; 8 bases line up with TRBD2. Germline CDR1 reads DFQATT; CDR2 reads SNEGSKA (reference sequence). Trimming at V came to 6 bases and at J to 3 bases, leaving 6 bases not matched to a gene. CDR3 length: 13 residues. DNA for the CDR3: TGCAGTGCCAGAAAAGCGGGAGAAGAGACCCAGTACTTC. This encodes CSARKAGEETQYF.

This clonotype was picked up many times. This CDR3 reads CASSLSAYGYTF. CDR3 coding DNA: TGTGCCAGCAGTTTATCCGCCTATGGCTACACCTTC. V usage is TRBV28 and J usage is TRBJ1-2; D gene ambiguous. The CDR3 spans 12 residues. CDR1 is MDHEN, CDR2 SYDVKM, per germline. Trimming removed 1 base at V and 4 bases at J, with 4 bases between.

This clonotype was observed many times. The rearrangement uses TRBV6-5 and TRBJ2-7; possibly TRBD2 for D (5 bases). Trimming took off 6 bases at V and 0 bases at J, with 12 bases between the two ends. CDR1 is MNHEY, CDR2 SVGAGI, per germline. This CDR3 region has 14 residues. CDR3 nucleotides: TGTGCCAGCAGAGGTAGCGCCAGCTCCTACGAGCAGTACTTC. This gives the protein CASRGSASSYEQYF.

This clonotype occurred a few times. The CDR3 loop is CASSLVRVSGNTIYF. CDR3 in DNA: TGTGCCAGCAGCTTAGTTCGGGTCTCTGGAAACACCATATATTTT. This chain links TRBV7-2 with TRBJ1-3; no clear D. The length of the CDR3 is 15 residues. Germline CDR1 SGHTA, CDR2 FQGNSA. The ends were cut back, 1 base at V and 0 bases at J, with 7 bases in the middle.

This clonotype was counted ten times or more. The gene calls are TRBV7-9 and TRBJ1-1; D not certain. The ends were cut back, 1 base at V and 1 base at J, with 10 bases in the middle. Germline lookup yields CDR1 SEHNR and CDR2 FQNEAQ (reference sequence). The CDR3 loop spans 15 amino acids. The CDR3 coding sequence is TGTGCCAGCAGCTTAGGGATTGGGAGGAACACTGAAGCTTTCTTT. Translating gives CASSLGIGRNTEAFF.

This sequence joins TRBV20-1 and TRBJ2-3; D might be TRBD1 (6 bases). Trimming took off 4 bases at V and 2 bases at J, with 13 bases between the two ends. The CDR3 length is 14 residues. The germline CDR1 and CDR2 sequences are DFQATT and SNEGSKA (reference sequence). Here the CDR3 DNA reads TGCAGTGCTACCCTGGACAGCAACACAGATACGCAGTATTTT. This encodes CSATLDSNTDTQYF.